Shown below are 7 T cell receptor beta chains from a single sample sequenced in a study of T-cell memory formation after mild COVID-19. A single record per CDR3 protein comes from TCRdb applying MiXCR to the 5' RACE reads. The sample includes a few hundred thousand distinct CDR3 sequences, approximately 10% seen only once; the top ten take 22%. Sequencing was done on a sample of PBMCs or a T cell subset sorted from them (not recorded which). These receptors all come from a man aged 18-30 years who had mild COVID-19 (a few samples of this study predate the infection). Cell type and time point are not known.

This clonotype has just a few counts. The genes are TRBV6-1 and TRBJ2-7, with 7 bases aligning to TRBD1. This CDR3 has 15 residues. The germline V gene has CDR1 MNHNS and CDR2 SASEGT. The V segment lost 4 bases and the J segment 0 bases; nucleotides outside the gene matches: 6. In DNA form, the CDR3 reads TGTGCCAGCAGTGCGGGACAGACCTACTCCTACGAGCAGTACGTC. The encoded protein is CASSAGQTYSYEQYV.

This clonotype was recorded a few times. This chain joins TRBV12-3 or TRBV12-4 and TRBJ2-3; maybe TRBD1 (6 bases). The CDR3 consists of 12 residues. The V end lost 2 bases, the J end lost 10 bases, and 10 bases lay between the germline ends. As DNA, the CDR3 is TGTGCCAGCAGTTTAACAGGGTACCCGCAGTATTTT. Its translation is CASSLTGYPQYF.

This clonotype was picked up a small number of times. This chain connects TRBV5-6 to TRBJ2-7; possibly TRBD2 for D (5 bases). This CDR3 region has 14 residues. Germline V gene sequence: CDR1 SGHDT, CDR2 YYEEEE. Trimming cost V 0 bases and J 0 bases, with 7 bases left between them. The CDR3 here is CASSLGLPSYEQYF. CDR3 DNA: TGTGCCAGCAGCTTGGGACTACCCTCCTACGAGCAGTACTTC.

Only a few counts were recorded for this clonotype. This chain joins TRBV12-3 or TRBV12-4 and TRBJ1-2; D is uncertain. V shed 3 bases and J shed 11 bases, with 13 bases lying between them. The CDR3 is 12 amino acids. The CDR3 DNA follows: TGTGCCAGCAGTTTCGGGAGCCCCTGGTACACCTTC. Its translation: CASSFGSPWYTF.

This clonotype appeared a few times. The chain carries TRBV24-1 and TRBJ2-1; TRBD1 matches 10 bases. J was trimmed by 2 bases and V by 6 bases; bases with no gene match: 6. The CDR3 totals 16 residues. Germline assignment: CDR1 KGHDR and CDR2 SFDVKD. CDR3 nucleotides: TGTGCCACCAGTCAGTCGGGACAGGGGACCTACAATGAGCAGTTCTTC. Translation gives CATSQSGQGTYNEQFF.

On this clonotype: The junction and the germline gene differ at one end; a read error may be behind it. This rearrangement joins TRBV7-9 to TRBJ2-1; 11 bases are shared with TRBD2. This CDR3 is 15 amino acids long. Germline-derived CDR1 and CDR2 are SEHNR and FQNEAQ (reference sequence). Written as DNA, the CDR3 is TGTGCCAGCAGCATAGCGGGGGGGACCCTGAATGAGCAGTTCTTC. Residues: CASSIAGGTLNEQFF.

The rearrangement joins TRBV4-1 to TRBJ2-2, with D unclear. V dropped 2 bases and J dropped 4 bases, with 8 bases sitting between them. CDR1 is MGHRA and CDR2 is YSYEKL in the germline V gene. The CDR3 is 14 residues long. Written as DNA, the CDR3 is TGCGCCAGCAGCCAATTCGTAAGCACCGGGGAGCTGTTTTTT. This encodes CASSQFVSTGELFF.